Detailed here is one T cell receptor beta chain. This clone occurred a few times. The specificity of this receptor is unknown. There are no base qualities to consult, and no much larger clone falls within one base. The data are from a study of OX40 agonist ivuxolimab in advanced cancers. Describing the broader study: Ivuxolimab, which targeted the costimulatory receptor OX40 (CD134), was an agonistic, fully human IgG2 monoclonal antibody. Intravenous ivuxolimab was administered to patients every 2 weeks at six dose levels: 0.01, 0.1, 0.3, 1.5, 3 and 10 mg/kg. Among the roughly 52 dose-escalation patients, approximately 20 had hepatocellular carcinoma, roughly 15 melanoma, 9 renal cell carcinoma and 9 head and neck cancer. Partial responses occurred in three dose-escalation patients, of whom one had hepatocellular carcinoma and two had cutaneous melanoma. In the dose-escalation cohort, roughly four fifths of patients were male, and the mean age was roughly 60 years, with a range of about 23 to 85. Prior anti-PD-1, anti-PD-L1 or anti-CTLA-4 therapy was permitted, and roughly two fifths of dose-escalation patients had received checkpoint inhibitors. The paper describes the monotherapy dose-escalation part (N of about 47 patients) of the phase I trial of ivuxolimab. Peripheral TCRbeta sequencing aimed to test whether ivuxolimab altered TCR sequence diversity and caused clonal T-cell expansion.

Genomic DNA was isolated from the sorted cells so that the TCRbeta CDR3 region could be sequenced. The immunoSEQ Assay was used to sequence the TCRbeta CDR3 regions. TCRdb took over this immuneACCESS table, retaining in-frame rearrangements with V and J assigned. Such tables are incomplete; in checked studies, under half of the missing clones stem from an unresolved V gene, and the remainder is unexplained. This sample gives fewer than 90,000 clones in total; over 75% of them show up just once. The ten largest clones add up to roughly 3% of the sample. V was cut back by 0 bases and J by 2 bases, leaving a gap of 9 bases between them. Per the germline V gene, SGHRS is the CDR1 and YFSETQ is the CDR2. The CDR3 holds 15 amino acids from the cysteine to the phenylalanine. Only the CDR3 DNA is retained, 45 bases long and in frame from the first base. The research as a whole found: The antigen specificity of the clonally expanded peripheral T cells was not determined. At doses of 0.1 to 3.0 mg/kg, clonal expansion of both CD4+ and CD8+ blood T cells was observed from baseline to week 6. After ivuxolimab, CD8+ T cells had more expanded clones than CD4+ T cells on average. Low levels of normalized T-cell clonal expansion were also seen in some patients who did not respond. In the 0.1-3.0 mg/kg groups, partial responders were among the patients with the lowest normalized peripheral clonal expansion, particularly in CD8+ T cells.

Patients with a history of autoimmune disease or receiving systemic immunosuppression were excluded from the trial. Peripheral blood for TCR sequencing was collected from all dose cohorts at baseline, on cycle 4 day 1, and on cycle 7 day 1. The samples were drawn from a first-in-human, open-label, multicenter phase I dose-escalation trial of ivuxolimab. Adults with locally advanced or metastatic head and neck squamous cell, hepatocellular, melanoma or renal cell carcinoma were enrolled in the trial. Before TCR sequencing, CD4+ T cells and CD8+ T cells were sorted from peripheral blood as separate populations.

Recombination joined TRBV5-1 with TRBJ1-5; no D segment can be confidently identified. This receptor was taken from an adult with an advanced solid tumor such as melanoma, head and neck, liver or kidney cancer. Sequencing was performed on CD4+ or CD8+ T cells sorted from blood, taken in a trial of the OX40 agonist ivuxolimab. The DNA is TGCGCCAGCAGCTTGGAGGGTTCGGGCAATCAGCCCCAGCATTTT. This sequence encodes CASSLEGSGNQPQHF.